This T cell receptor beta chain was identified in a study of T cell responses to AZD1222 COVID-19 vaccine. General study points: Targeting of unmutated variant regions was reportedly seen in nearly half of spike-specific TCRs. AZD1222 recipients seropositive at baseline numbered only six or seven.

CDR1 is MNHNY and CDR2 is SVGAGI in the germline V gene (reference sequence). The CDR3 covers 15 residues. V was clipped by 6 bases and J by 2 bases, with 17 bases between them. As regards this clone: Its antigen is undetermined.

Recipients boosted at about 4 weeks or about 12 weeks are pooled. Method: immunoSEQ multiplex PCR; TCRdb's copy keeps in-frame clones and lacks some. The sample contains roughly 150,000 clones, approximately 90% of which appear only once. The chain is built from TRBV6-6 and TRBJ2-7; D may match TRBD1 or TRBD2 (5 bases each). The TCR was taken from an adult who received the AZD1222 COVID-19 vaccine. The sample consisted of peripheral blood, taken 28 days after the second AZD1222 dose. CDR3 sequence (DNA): TGTGCCAGCAGAGAGGGAACGGGGCGCCCCTACGAGCAGTACTTC. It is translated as CASREGTGRPYEQYF.